Presented here are 15 T cell receptor beta chains from one specimen sequenced in a study of blood T cell repertoires in COVID-19. The table came from immunoSEQ multiplex PCR; TCRdb's copy has only in-frame clones and leaves some out. The sample carries about 220,000 clones, around 75% recorded once. Sample: peripheral blood. The receptors were sampled from a human donor in a cohort sampled during active COVID-19.

V and J are TRBV9 and TRBJ2-7; D might be TRBD1 (5 bases). Germline CDR1 reads SGDLS; CDR2 reads YYNGEE. The V end lost 1 base, the J end lost 1 base, and 9 bases lay between the germline ends. The CDR3 is made up of 14 amino acids. In nucleotides, the CDR3 is TGTGCCAGCAGCGTAAGCCCAGGGTCCTACGAGCAGTACTTC. It specifies CASSVSPGSYEQYF.

This chain links TRBV7-6 with TRBJ2-1, with TRBD2 matching over 13 bases. CDR1 SGHVS and CDR2 FNYEAQ come from the germline V gene. The CDR3 runs 15 residues. The V and J ends lost 5 bases and 6 bases, in that order; junction bases with no gene match: 4. The CDR3 region has the DNA TGTGCCAGCAGCCCCACTAGCGGGAGGGGCAATGAGCAGTTCTTC. The encoded protein is CASSPTSGRGNEQFF.

The chain couples TRBV19 to TRBJ1-2, with D perhaps TRBD1 (6 bases). The CDR3 sequence is 13 residues long. The ends were cut back, 3 bases at V and 4 bases at J, with 9 bases in the middle. Looked up from germline, CDR1 is LNHDA and CDR2 is SQIVND (reference sequence). The CDR3 bases are TGTGCCAGTAGTATTGGGGGCGCCTATGGCTACACCTTC. This encodes CASSIGGAYGYTF.

The gene calls are TRBV10-3 and TRBJ2-1, with 12 bases lining up with TRBD2. This CDR3 has 16 amino acids. V lost 3 bases and J lost 0; bases outside the gene matches: 0. Germline V gives CDR1 ENHRY, CDR2 SYGVKD. CDR3 protein: CAISELAGGSYNEQFF. The CDR3 region has the DNA TGTGCCATCAGTGAACTAGCGGGAGGCTCCTACAATGAGCAGTTCTTC.

The chain has TRBV5-6 and TRBJ2-1, with D perhaps matching TRBD2 (6 bases). Deletions cut 7 bases from V and 2 bases from J, with 7 bases between. CDR3 length: 12 amino acids. Germline V gene data show CDR1 as SGHDT and CDR2 as YYEEEE. Here the CDR3 reads CASGRTYNEQFF. The CDR3 DNA follows: TGTGCCAGCGGGAGGACCTACAATGAGCAGTTCTTC.

The rearrangement links TRBV4-3 to TRBJ1-4; D is possibly TRBD1 (6 bases). CDR3 length: 16 amino acids. Trimming removed 0 bases at V and 8 bases at J, with 16 bases between. The germline V gene has CDR1 LGHNA and CDR2 YSLEER. The CDR3, as DNA: TGCGCCAGCAGCCAAGAGGGACAACGGTCAGGCGAAAAACTGTTTTTT. This gives the protein CASSQEGQRSGEKLFF.

The V call is TRBV28, the J call TRBJ1-1; no clear D gene. Germline V lookup: CDR1 MDHEN, CDR2 SYDVKM. The CDR3 runs 15 residues. Trimming shortened V by 5 bases and J by 1 base, and 14 bases separated the two germline ends. The CDR3 region has the DNA TGTGCCAGCAGTCTTACTTCCTCAGGGAACACTGAAGCTTTCTTT. Protein: CASSLTSSGNTEAFF.

The count of this clone is one. J is TRBJ1-1 and V is TRBV19, with D uncertain. The CDR3 runs 14 residues. Germline V gene lookup returns CDR1 LNHDA and CDR2 SQIVND (reference sequence). V was pared by 2 bases and J by 1 base, with 8 bases between. DNA for the CDR3: TGTGCCAGTAGTATATACTCAACGAACACTGAAGCTTTCTTT. Amino acid sequence: CASSIYSTNTEAFF.

V is TRBV27 and J is TRBJ1-5, with a tentative D call TRBD1 (6 bases). There are 14 residues in the CDR3. Trimming cost V 1 base and J 6 bases, with 10 bases left between them. Germline CDR1 MNHEY, CDR2 SMNVEV (reference sequence). CDR3 protein: CASSLYEQGQPQHF. CDR3 nucleotides: TGTGCCAGCAGTTTATACGAACAGGGTCAGCCCCAGCATTTT.

The chain couples TRBV11-2 to TRBJ2-4; 13 bases line up with TRBD2. CDR1 is SGHAT and CDR2 is FQNNGV in the germline V gene. V dropped 1 base and J dropped 11; count of bases not matched to a gene: 2. The CDR3 runs 14 residues. The CDR3: CASSLVGLAGLQYF. The DNA for the CDR3 is TGTGCCAGCAGCTTAGTGGGACTAGCGGGACTTCAGTACTTC.

The rearrangement links TRBV4-3 to TRBJ2-7; tentatively, D is TRBD1 (5 bases). The V gene's germline CDR1 is LGHNA and CDR2 YSLEER. The V gene lost 1 base and the J gene lost 5 bases, with 15 bases spanning the gap. The CDR3 contains 15 residues. The CDR3: CASSQAGSRWNEQYF. The CDR3 DNA is TGCGCCAGCAGCCAAGCAGGGTCCCGTTGGAACGAGCAGTACTTC.

This chain uses TRBV27 with TRBJ2-7; D is unresolved. Looked up from germline, CDR1 is MNHEY and CDR2 is SMNVEV (reference sequence). The CDR3 consists of 13 residues. V was shortened by 3 bases and J by 0 bases, with 6 bases between the two germline ends. CDR3 in DNA: TGTGCCAGCAGTTTGAAGAGCTCCTACGAGCAGTACTTC. Its translation is CASSLKSSYEQYF.

This clone appeared a single time. The V call is TRBV19, the J call TRBJ2-3; D may be TRBD1 (6 bases). The CDR3 length is 16 residues. Germline loops: CDR1 LNHDA, CDR2 SQIVND (reference sequence). Trimming removed 2 bases at V and 2 bases at J, with 14 bases between. CDR3 sequence: CASSISRTVNTDTQYF. CDR3 bases: TGTGCCAGTAGTATATCCCGGACAGTGAACACAGATACGCAGTATTTT.

This clone was recorded only once. V and J are TRBV5-4 and TRBJ2-1, with TRBD2 matching over 11 bases. CDR1 SGHNT and CDR2 YYREEE come from the germline V gene (reference sequence). The CDR3 spans 16 residues. V dropped 4 bases and J dropped 3; count of bases not matched to a gene: 6. The CDR3: CASSRETSGGYNEQFF. CDR3 DNA: TGTGCCAGCAGCCGAGAAACTAGCGGGGGCTACAATGAGCAGTTCTTC.

In this sample, this clone turned up once. The chain has TRBV19 and TRBJ2-5; D ambiguous. Germline V CDR1 and CDR2: LNHDA, SQIVND (reference sequence). The CDR3 is 15 amino acids. Trimming left V 1 base short and J 1 base short, with 10 bases between. The CDR3 reads CASSIVGPSQETQYF. The CDR3 DNA follows: TGTGCCAGTAGTATAGTTGGCCCATCCCAAGAGACCCAGTACTTC.